This entry describes one T cell receptor beta chain. Its antigen is unidentified. Extraction yielded at least 6 micrograms of total RNA per sample. Trimming removed 6 bases at V and 7 bases at J, with 19 bases between. The CDR3 spans 15 residues. Germline V gives CDR1 MNHEY, CDR2 SVGAGI. Sample-barcoded 5' priming and a J-beta primer mix drove a second PCR of about 6 to 12 cycles. TCRdb ran MiXCR on the 5' RACE reads and lists one entry per CDR3 protein. The repertoire holds hundreds of thousands of distinct CDR3 sequences, approximately 53% seen once, with roughly 26% in the top ten. The data are from a study of blood T cells in healthy people across ages. Points from the study as a whole: It was not possible, with unsorted PBMCs, to conclusively compare naive and antigen-experienced cells. Researchers deemed the diversity estimates from one million T cells underestimates.

V gene TRBV6-5 combines with J gene TRBJ1-5; D may be TRBD1 (5 bases). The sequenced sample was blood. The origin of this receptor is a man aged 40-50 years in good health. The CDR3 DNA is TGTGCCAGCAGCCTCGGACGGACGGCAGGGCAGCCCCAGCATTTT. It encodes CASSLGRTAGQPQHF.